The text below deals with one TCR beta chain. This specimen comes from a study of blood T cell repertoires in COVID-19. The V end was cut by 0 bases, the J end by 0 bases, with 9 bases between. The germline V gene encodes CDR1 SGHKS and CDR2 YYEKEE (reference sequence). CDR3 size: 15 residues. Sequenced by immunoSEQ multiplex PCR; TCRdb stores in-frame clones only, minus some. Here the sample spans over 200,000 clones, 70% to 85% being singletons. The V gene is TRBV5-5, the J gene TRBJ1-2; D ambiguous. The clonotype comes from a man aged 40-50 years who had recovered from COVID-19. Sequencing input: peripheral blood. The CDR3: CASSLGQAANYGYTF. The DNA of the CDR3 is TGTGCCAGCAGCTTGGGCCAGGCAGCTAACTATGGCTACACCTTC.